The entry below gives a single T cell receptor beta chain sequence along with its context. Unique molecular identifiers featured in how the TCRbeta library was prepared. TCRdb passed the PCR reads through MiXCR, listing each CDR3 protein once. The repertoire holds approximately 510,000 distinct CDR3 sequences, around 20% seen once, with 3.3% in the top ten. The sample originates from a study of T-cell reconstitution after alpha-beta-depleted transplantation in children. The CDR3 sequence is 15 residues long. Trimming left V 1 base short and J 7 bases short, with 15 bases between. The germline V gene has CDR1 SGHAT and CDR2 FQNNGV.

The chain joins TRBV11-2 to TRBJ2-3; possibly TRBD1 or TRBD2 for D (6 bases each). This TCR was recovered from a human donor who donated a stem cell graft to a child with acute lymphoblastic leukemia. This specimen consisted of PBMCs from the stem cell graft donor, obtained from the stem cell graft. Written as DNA, the CDR3 is TGTGCCAGCAGCTTAGGGGGGGACAAGGGGAATACGCAGTATTTT. Its translation is CASSLGGDKGNTQYF.